A selection of T cell receptor beta chains follows, all from one sample in a study of blood T cell repertoires in COVID-19. The data were produced by immunoSEQ multiplex PCR, yet TCRdb's version contains in-frame clones alone and is incomplete. Counted here are roughly 250,000 clones, roughly nine tenths occurring once; the ten biggest clones make up 2.5% to 3.5%. Specimen: PBMCs or T cells enriched from blood (not recorded which). These receptors all come from a woman aged 50 to 60 who had recovered from COVID-19. CDR3s include the opening cysteine and the closing phenylalanine or tryptophan. Fields, in order: V gene, J gene, clone size, D gene, CDR3 DNA, CDR3 protein. The D gene is left open where the match is weak. Only some rows state a clone size, as once, few, many or a class for expanded clones.

v_gene: TRBV5-1
j_gene: TRBJ1-1
abundance: -
d_gene: -
CDR3nt: TGCGCCAGCAGCACTCTTGACAGGCCCACTGAAGCTTTCTTT
CDR3aa: CASSTLDRPTEAFF

v_gene: TRBV25-1
j_gene: TRBJ2-2
abundance: -
d_gene: TRBD1
CDR3nt: TGTGCCAGCAGTAATGGACAGGGAGCCACCGGGGAGCTGTTTTTT
CDR3aa: CASSNGQGATGELFF

v_gene: TRBV11-3
j_gene: TRBJ2-1
abundance: -
d_gene: TRBD2
CDR3nt: TGTGCCAGCAGCTTAGCCGTAGCGGGAAAATACAATGAGCAGTTCTTC
CDR3aa: CASSLAVAGKYNEQFF

v_gene: TRBV28
j_gene: TRBJ2-7
abundance: -
d_gene: TRBD2
CDR3nt: TGTGCCAGCAGCCCGAGCGGGGGCTACGAGCAGTACTTC
CDR3aa: CASSPSGGYEQYF

v_gene: TRBV12-3/TRBV12-4
j_gene: TRBJ2-1
abundance: -
d_gene: TRBD2
CDR3nt: TGTGCCAGCAGTTTATGGTTAGCGGGAGAGCAGTTCTTC
CDR3aa: CASSLWLAGEQFF

v_gene: TRBV29-1
j_gene: TRBJ1-6
abundance: -
d_gene: -
CDR3nt: TGCAGCGCCCGAGACAGGTGGGACTCACCCCTCCACTTT
CDR3aa: CSARDRWDSPLHF

v_gene: TRBV18
j_gene: TRBJ2-6
abundance: -
d_gene: -
CDR3nt: TGTGCCAGCTCACCAGTACCAACTCCCTCTGGGGCCAACGTCCTGACTTTC
CDR3aa: CASSPVPTPSGANVLTF

v_gene: TRBV27
j_gene: TRBJ1-6
abundance: -
d_gene: TRBD1
CDR3nt: TGTGCCAGCAGTCCACCCGGGACAGGGGGGCTTGGGACCCTCCACTTT
CDR3aa: CASSPPGTGGLGTLHF

v_gene: TRBV19
j_gene: TRBJ2-1
abundance: -
d_gene: TRBD2
CDR3nt: TGTGCCAGTAGTTTACCGGGACTAGCGAGTGAGCAGTTCTTC
CDR3aa: CASSLPGLASEQFF

v_gene: TRBV4-1
j_gene: TRBJ2-2
abundance: -
d_gene: TRBD2
CDR3nt: TGCGCCAGCAGCCAAGAACGATTGCTAGCGGGATTCAACACCGGGGAGCTGTTTTTT
CDR3aa: CASSQERLLAGFNTGELFF

v_gene: TRBV2
j_gene: TRBJ2-2
abundance: -
d_gene: TRBD1
CDR3nt: TGTGCCAGCAAAGGGGACAGAACCGGGGAGCTGTTTTTT
CDR3aa: CASKGDRTGELFF

v_gene: TRBV28
j_gene: TRBJ1-2
abundance: -
d_gene: -
CDR3nt: TGTGCCAGCAGTCAAATCCAGGGTGAGGATTACTATGGCTACACCTTC
CDR3aa: CASSQIQGEDYYGYTF

v_gene: TRBV7-2
j_gene: TRBJ2-7
abundance: -
d_gene: TRBD1
CDR3nt: TGTGCCAGCAGCTCCCGGCAGGGGGCCCAAGGGGAGCAGTACTTC
CDR3aa: CASSSRQGAQGEQYF

v_gene: TRBV7-2
j_gene: TRBJ1-1
abundance: -
d_gene: TRBD1
CDR3nt: TGTGCCAGCAGCCGCCCGGGACAGGGTGCTGAAGCTTTCTTT
CDR3aa: CASSRPGQGAEAFF

v_gene: TRBV12-5
j_gene: TRBJ2-2
abundance: few
d_gene: TRBD2
CDR3nt: TGTGCTAGTGGCCCCGGGACTAGCGGGAGTATCCCCGGGGAGCTGTTTTTT
CDR3aa: CASGPGTSGSIPGELFF

v_gene: TRBV7-2
j_gene: TRBJ1-4
abundance: once
d_gene: TRBD1
CDR3nt: TGTGCCAGCAGCCGGGACAGCAATAATGAAAAACTGTTTTTT
CDR3aa: CASSRDSNNEKLFF

v_gene: TRBV6-5
j_gene: TRBJ1-4
abundance: -
d_gene: TRBD1
CDR3nt: TGTGCCAGCAGCAATTGGGGACAGTCGAATGAAAAACTGTTTTTT
CDR3aa: CASSNWGQSNEKLFF

v_gene: TRBV4-3
j_gene: TRBJ2-2
abundance: -
d_gene: TRBD2
CDR3nt: TGCGCCAGCAGCTACGGACTAGCGGAGACCGGGGAGCTGTTTTTT
CDR3aa: CASSYGLAETGELFF

v_gene: TRBV18
j_gene: TRBJ1-5
abundance: -
d_gene: -
CDR3nt: TGTGCCAGCTCACCGGGAGGCAGGGGAGGGCAGCCCCAGCATTTT
CDR3aa: CASSPGGRGGQPQHF

v_gene: TRBV4-2
j_gene: TRBJ1-1
abundance: -
d_gene: -
CDR3nt: TGTGCCAGCAGCCAAGCCCTAGATCGGCGGGTGAGAACTGAAGCTTTCTTT
CDR3aa: CASSQALDRRVRTEAFF

v_gene: TRBV7-2
j_gene: TRBJ1-2
abundance: -
d_gene: -
CDR3nt: TGTGCCAGCAGCTTAGCAGGGGTGGCAGGCTACACCTTC
CDR3aa: CASSLAGVAGYTF

v_gene: TRBV28
j_gene: TRBJ1-1
abundance: once
d_gene: -
CDR3nt: TGTGCCAGCAGCTCTCCCACTGAAGCTTTCTTT
CDR3aa: CASSSPTEAFF

v_gene: TRBV4-3
j_gene: TRBJ1-2
abundance: -
d_gene: TRBD1
CDR3nt: TGCGCCAGCAGCCTGGGACAGGGTGACTATGGCTACACCTTC
CDR3aa: CASSLGQGDYGYTF

v_gene: TRBV9
j_gene: TRBJ2-6
abundance: -
d_gene: -
CDR3nt: TGTGCCAGCAGCGTAGAGGGGGGGGCACGCACCTCCTCCTCTGGGGCCAACGTCCTGACTTTC
CDR3aa: CASSVEGGARTSSSGANVLTF

v_gene: TRBV19
j_gene: TRBJ2-3
abundance: -
d_gene: TRBD2
CDR3nt: TGTGCCAGTAGGGGGGATCTAGCGGGAGGCTCTGATACGCAGTATTTT
CDR3aa: CASRGDLAGGSDTQYF

v_gene: TRBV27
j_gene: TRBJ1-6
abundance: -
d_gene: -
CDR3nt: TGTGCCAGCACGAGAACAGTGACCTATAATTCACCCCTCCACTTT
CDR3aa: CASTRTVTYNSPLHF

v_gene: TRBV28
j_gene: TRBJ2-7
abundance: -
d_gene: -
CDR3nt: TGTGCCAGCAGGGGCGTGCTAGTGAGCGGCGAGCAGTACTTC
CDR3aa: CASRGVLVSGEQYF

v_gene: TRBV6-5
j_gene: TRBJ2-7
abundance: -
d_gene: -
CDR3nt: TGTGCCAGCAGTTCGATCCGTAGGGGAAACGAGCAGTACTTC
CDR3aa: CASSSIRRGNEQYF

v_gene: TRBV7-9
j_gene: TRBJ2-7
abundance: -
d_gene: -
CDR3nt: TGTGCCAGCAGCTTAGCGGGACACCCTTACGAGCAGTACTTC
CDR3aa: CASSLAGHPYEQYF

v_gene: TRBV14
j_gene: TRBJ2-1
abundance: -
d_gene: -
CDR3nt: TGTGCCAGCAGCCCATGGACAGTGTCGAATGAGCAGTTCTTC
CDR3aa: CASSPWTVSNEQFF

v_gene: TRBV19
j_gene: TRBJ1-1
abundance: -
d_gene: -
CDR3nt: TGTGCCAGTAGTATAGATACAGGGTTGGACACTGAAGCTTTCTTT
CDR3aa: CASSIDTGLDTEAFF

v_gene: TRBV15
j_gene: TRBJ2-5
abundance: -
d_gene: -
CDR3nt: TGTGCCACCAGCAGCGATAAACCGCGGACCCAGTACTTC
CDR3aa: CATSSDKPRTQYF

v_gene: TRBV6-5
j_gene: TRBJ2-1
abundance: -
d_gene: -
CDR3nt: TGTGCCAGCAGTTGGGTTTCTGCAGGGCACCATGAGCAGTTCTTC
CDR3aa: CASSWVSAGHHEQFF

v_gene: TRBV5-1
j_gene: TRBJ2-7
abundance: -
d_gene: TRBD1
CDR3nt: TGCGCCAGCAGCTTGGGGACAGGGGGAAACGAGCAGTACTTC
CDR3aa: CASSLGTGGNEQYF

v_gene: TRBV5-1
j_gene: TRBJ1-5
abundance: -
d_gene: TRBD1
CDR3nt: TGCGCCAGCAGCTTTGCAGGGGGCGATCAGCCCCAGCATTTT
CDR3aa: CASSFAGGDQPQHF

v_gene: TRBV7-9
j_gene: TRBJ2-5
abundance: -
d_gene: TRBD2
CDR3nt: TGTGCCAGCAGCGCCCTAGGAGGACTAGCGGTTGGGACCCAGTACTTC
CDR3aa: CASSALGGLAVGTQYF

v_gene: TRBV19
j_gene: TRBJ1-5
abundance: -
d_gene: -
CDR3nt: TGTGCCAGTAGTCAAAGCAATCAGCCCCAGCATTTT
CDR3aa: CASSQSNQPQHF

v_gene: TRBV4-3
j_gene: TRBJ2-2
abundance: -
d_gene: TRBD2
CDR3nt: TGCGCCAGCAGCCAAGAGTTTGCGGGACTAGCGAACACCGGGGAGCTGTTTTTT
CDR3aa: CASSQEFAGLANTGELFF

v_gene: TRBV18
j_gene: TRBJ1-5
abundance: once
d_gene: -
CDR3nt: TGTGCCAGCTCACCACTGCAGGATAGCAATCAGCCCCAGCATTTT
CDR3aa: CASSPLQDSNQPQHF

v_gene: TRBV5-1
j_gene: TRBJ1-1
abundance: -
d_gene: TRBD1
CDR3nt: TGCGCCAGCAGCTTATTGGCAGGGGGAGGAATGAACACTGAAGCTTTCTTT
CDR3aa: CASSLLAGGGMNTEAFF

v_gene: TRBV18
j_gene: TRBJ1-3
abundance: once
d_gene: -
CDR3nt: TGTGCCAGCTCACCCCCCGGGATCTCTGGAAACACCATATATTTT
CDR3aa: CASSPPGISGNTIYF

v_gene: TRBV5-4
j_gene: TRBJ2-2
abundance: -
d_gene: TRBD1
CDR3nt: TGTGCCAGCAGCTTGGGCGGGACAGGGTACACCGGGGAGCTGTTTTTT
CDR3aa: CASSLGGTGYTGELFF

v_gene: TRBV6-5
j_gene: TRBJ1-2
abundance: -
d_gene: TRBD1
CDR3nt: TGTGCCAGCAGTTATACTTTGGGACAGGGTTACGGCTACACCTTC
CDR3aa: CASSYTLGQGYGYTF

v_gene: TRBV27
j_gene: TRBJ1-2
abundance: few
d_gene: TRBD1
CDR3nt: TGTGCCAGCATTGGGCAGGGGGTTCGTGGCTACACCTTC
CDR3aa: CASIGQGVRGYTF

v_gene: TRBV6-5
j_gene: TRBJ2-2
abundance: -
d_gene: TRBD2
CDR3nt: TGTGCCAGTCGTAGCGGGAGTACTGGGACCGGGGAGCTGTTTTTT
CDR3aa: CASRSGSTGTGELFF

v_gene: TRBV10-1
j_gene: TRBJ2-7
abundance: -
d_gene: -
CDR3nt: TGCGCCAGCAGTGGCCGTGAGGACTTGTCCTACGAGCAGTACTTC
CDR3aa: CASSGREDLSYEQYF

v_gene: TRBV28
j_gene: TRBJ2-1
abundance: -
d_gene: TRBD2
CDR3nt: TGTGCCAGCAGTTTCGCCGGGACTAGTGGAAGGTTGGCGCAGTTCTTC
CDR3aa: CASSFAGTSGRLAQFF

v_gene: TRBV6-5
j_gene: TRBJ2-3
abundance: -
d_gene: -
CDR3nt: TGTGCCAGCAGTTTTAGATCCGCAGATACGCAGTATTTT
CDR3aa: CASSFRSADTQYF

v_gene: TRBV29-1
j_gene: TRBJ2-1
abundance: few
d_gene: -
CDR3nt: TGCAGCGTTGACTGGCGGTTCGACAATGAGCAGTTCTTC
CDR3aa: CSVDWRFDNEQFF

v_gene: TRBV7-6
j_gene: TRBJ2-5
abundance: -
d_gene: TRBD2
CDR3nt: TGTGCCAGCAGCTTAGCGGGACTAGCGGGAGAGACCCAGTACTTC
CDR3aa: CASSLAGLAGETQYF

v_gene: TRBV7-3
j_gene: TRBJ2-1
abundance: -
d_gene: TRBD2
CDR3nt: TGTGCCAGCAGCTCCACTAGCGGCAATTACAATGAGCAGTTCTTC
CDR3aa: CASSSTSGNYNEQFF

v_gene: TRBV30
j_gene: TRBJ1-1
abundance: -
d_gene: -
CDR3nt: TGTGCCTGGAGTGTAACTCCTAACACTGAAGCTTTCTTT
CDR3aa: CAWSVTPNTEAFF

v_gene: TRBV28
j_gene: TRBJ2-1
abundance: -
d_gene: TRBD2
CDR3nt: TGTGCCAGCAGTCGCGGGGGTAGCGGGAGTAATGAGCAGTTCTTC
CDR3aa: CASSRGGSGSNEQFF

v_gene: TRBV19
j_gene: TRBJ1-1
abundance: once
d_gene: -
CDR3nt: TGTGCCAGTTCAGTCTTTAACAGGGCGGATGAAGCTTTCTTT
CDR3aa: CASSVFNRADEAFF

v_gene: TRBV19
j_gene: TRBJ2-5
abundance: -
d_gene: TRBD1
CDR3nt: TGTGCCGTCGGTTTTCGGACAGGGGCTCAAGAGACCCAGTACTTC
CDR3aa: CAVGFRTGAQETQYF